The 29 T cell receptor beta chains presented below share a single source sample, sequenced in a study of vaccination and CD4 T cells after COVID-19. TCRdb passed the PCR reads through MiXCR, listing each CDR3 protein once. The profile shows approximately 36,000 distinct CDR3 sequences, 35% to 40% of them singletons. Time point reported: late sampling 161 to 241 days after vaccination in a few convalescent patients. Sequenced here: CD4+ T cells from blood, sampled about 7 months after SARS-CoV-2 vaccination. The receptors were sampled from a human donor who had recovered from COVID-19.

This sequence joins TRBV7-2 and TRBJ1-5; no definite D call. The CDR3 is 13 amino acids. V was pared by 5 bases and J by 9 bases, with 14 bases between. Germline V gene sequence: CDR1 SGHTA, CDR2 FQGNSA. The CDR3 loop is CASSVLDQLPQHF. The CDR3 DNA reads TGTGCCAGCAGCGTATTAGATCAGTTGCCCCAGCATTTT. Variable domain in full (rest from reference TRBV7-2 and TRBJ1-5): GAGVSQSPSNKVTEKGKDVELRCDPISGHTALYWYRQSLGQGLEFLIYFQGNSAPDKSGLPSDRFSAERTGGSVSTLTIQRTQQEDSAVYLCASSVLDQLPQHFGDGTRLSIL.

The table lists this clonotype with a few counts. This chain joins TRBV20-1 and TRBJ1-1, with a weak D call TRBD1 (6 bases). CDR3 length equals 15 residues. The germline V gene encodes CDR1 DFQATT and CDR2 SNEGSKA (reference sequence). V gave up 0 bases and J gave up 1 base, with 12 bases separating them. The CDR3 nucleotides are TGCAGTGCTAGAGATCCTCTGACAGGGAACACTGAAGCTTTCTTT. This codes for CSARDPLTGNTEAFF.

The V call is TRBV14, the J call TRBJ2-7; D remains ambiguous. Between the trimmed V and J ends, which lost 3 bases and 7 bases, there was a span of 16 bases. The germline V gene encodes CDR1 SGHDN and CDR2 FVKESK. The CDR3 covers 14 residues. This CDR3 is CASSHPGVLWEQYF. The CDR3 nucleotides are TGTGCCAGCAGCCACCCTGGGGTGTTGTGGGAGCAGTACTTC. The full variable domain, completed using reference TRBV14 and TRBJ2-7, is EAGVTQFPSHSVIEKGQTVTLRCDPISGHDNLYWYRRVMGKEIKFLLHFVKESKQDESGMPNNRFLAERTGGTYSTLKVQPAELEDSGVYFCASSHPGVLWEQYFGPGTRLTVT.

This clonotype has a handful of counts. This chain connects TRBV6-5 to TRBJ2-7; 9 bases line up with TRBD2. Germline V gives CDR1 MNHEY, CDR2 SVGAGI. This CDR3 is 18 amino acids long. V shed 0 bases, J shed 0 bases, and the junction held 9 bases outside the gene matches. DNA for the CDR3: TGTGCCAGCAGTTACTCTCCTCCTGCGGGAGGGTCCTCCTACGAGCAGTACTTC. This sequence encodes CASSYSPPAGGSSYEQYF.

This chain uses TRBV2 with TRBJ2-3; 7 bases align to TRBD2. The ends lost 6 bases at V and 3 bases at J; junction bases unmatched: 9. This CDR3 comprises 15 residues. In germline, CDR1 is SNHLY, CDR2 FYNNEI. CDR3 residues: CASSDGPGGTDTQYF. The CDR3 DNA follows: TGTGCCAGCAGCGATGGACCCGGGGGGACAGATACGCAGTATTTT.

The table lists this clonotype with a few counts. The genes are TRBV20-1 and TRBJ1-1; D may be TRBD1 (6 bases). The CDR3 extends over 13 amino acids. Germline loops: CDR1 DFQATT, CDR2 SNEGSKA (reference sequence). Between the trimmed V and J ends, which lost 5 bases and 11 bases, there was a span of 21 bases. This chain's CDR3 is CSASQSGAFSAFF. As DNA, the CDR3 is TGCAGTGCTTCCCAATCAGGGGCTTTTTCTGCTTTCTTT.

The table lists this clonotype with a few counts. The J gene is TRBJ2-7, the V gene TRBV6-2 or TRBV6-3, with a tentative D call TRBD1 (6 bases). Per the germline V gene, CDR1 is MNHEY and CDR2 is SVGEGT. V was clipped by 2 bases and J by 3 bases, with 8 bases between them. This CDR3 is built from 13 residues. The DNA for the CDR3 is TGTGCCAGCAGTTACCGGGACAACTACGAGCAGTACTTC. It translates to CASSYRDNYEQYF.

There are many counts of this clonotype. J is TRBJ2-3 and V is TRBV20-1, with D uncertain. The CDR3 has 12 residues. V was clipped by 6 bases and J by 7 bases, with 14 bases between them. Germline CDR1 is DFQATT and CDR2 is SNEGSKA (reference sequence). The CDR3 DNA is TGCAGTGCGGATGGACCTCTGAATACGCAGTATTTT. Translating gives CSADGPLNTQYF.

This clonotype was counted only a few times. This chain connects TRBV19 to TRBJ2-2; D unresolved. Trimming took 8 bases from V and 4 from J, leaving 14 bases between them. The CDR3 runs to 14 residues. Germline-derived CDR1 and CDR2 are LNHDA and SQIVND (reference sequence). The CDR3 here is CASGRWASTGELFF. The CDR3 region has the DNA TGTGCCAGTGGCCGCTGGGCCAGCACCGGGGAGCTGTTTTTT. The full variable domain, rest sourced from reference TRBV19 and TRBJ2-2, is DGGITQSPKYLFRKEGQNVTLSCEQNLNHDAMYWYRQDPGQGLRLIYYSQIVNDFQKGDIAEGYSVSREKKESFPLTVTSAQKNPTAFYLCASGRWASTGELFFGEGSRLTVL.

V is TRBV4-1 and J is TRBJ2-7; no reliable D call. Germline V gene sequence: CDR1 MGHRA, CDR2 YSYEKL. The CDR3 runs to 14 residues. V was cut by 4 bases and J by 2 bases, with 12 bases left in between. The CDR3 DNA is TGCGCCAGCAGCCCATGGGTCAGCACCTACGAGCAGTACTTC. It yields the protein CASSPWVSTYEQYF.

This clonotype turned up a few times. J is TRBJ2-1 and V is TRBV15; D perhaps matches TRBD2 (6 bases). Deletions cut 6 bases from V and 0 bases from J, with 9 bases between. Germline-derived CDR1 and CDR2 are LNHNV and YYDKDF (reference sequence). CDR3 length: 14 amino acids. For the CDR3, the DNA is TGTGCCACCAGGGAGACTAGCTCCTACAATGAGCAGTTCTTC. It specifies CATRETSSYNEQFF.

The J gene is TRBJ2-1, the V gene TRBV14; D may match TRBD1 or TRBD2 (5 bases each). The CDR3 runs to 16 residues. Trimming removed 3 bases at V and 0 bases at J, with 12 bases between. Germline V gene sequence: CDR1 SGHDN, CDR2 FVKESK. Here the CDR3 DNA reads TGTGCCAGCAGCCATAATAGTGGGGGCTCCTACAATGAGCAGTTCTTC. Translating it yields CASSHNSGGSYNEQFF.

The chain is built from TRBV29-1 and TRBJ1-2, with a possible D match to TRBD1 (5 bases). The CDR3 consists of 11 residues. V was pared by 6 bases and J by 8 bases, with 13 bases between. From germline, CDR1 is SQVTM and CDR2 ANQGSEA. The CDR3 sequence is CSVEGSGGYTF. The DNA for the CDR3 is TGCAGCGTCGAGGGTTCAGGGGGCTACACCTTC.

The rearrangement uses TRBV5-1 and TRBJ2-7; a possible D gene is TRBD2 (5 bases). The CDR3 length is 15 residues. Trimming removed 4 bases from V and 2 bases from J, with 16 bases in between. The V gene's germline CDR1 is SGHRS and CDR2 YFSETQ. CDR3 nucleotides: TGCGCCAGCAGCGACGCGACTCCGGGAACCTACGAGCAGTACTTC. Its translation is CASSDATPGTYEQYF.

V and J are TRBV28 and TRBJ2-7; 9 nucleotides line up with TRBD1. Germline V gene data show CDR1 as MDHEN and CDR2 as SYDVKM. The CDR3 is 15 residues long. Losses at the gene ends were 1 base for V and 0 bases for J; bases not matched to a gene: 1. The CDR3 DNA sequence: TGTGCCAGCAGTTTATTGACAGGGGGCTCCTACGAGCAGTACTTC. It encodes CASSLLTGGSYEQYF. Using reference TRBV28 and TRBJ2-7 for the parts outside the CDR3, the full variable domain is DVKVTQSSRYLVKRTGEKVFLECVQDMDHENMFWYRQDPGLGLRLIYFSYDVKMKEKGDIPEGYSVSREKKERFSLILESASTNQTSMYLCASSLLTGGSYEQYFGPGTRLTVT.

This clonotype was picked up a small number of times. The chain recombines TRBV20-1 with TRBJ2-3, with 7 bases lining up with TRBD2. CDR1 is DFQATT, CDR2 SNEGSKA, per germline (reference sequence). The CDR3 has 16 residues. Trimming cost V 6 bases and J 5 bases; bases outside gene matches: 17. The CDR3 DNA reads TGCAGTGCCACAGCTTTTGGGAGGGCGGGTTTAGATACGCAGTATTTT. Amino acids: CSATAFGRAGLDTQYF.

As DNA, the CDR3 is TGTGCCACCAGTTCCGGGACGTCGGAAATTCGGCCCCAGCATTTT. Translated: CATSSGTSEIRPQHF. The genes are TRBV24-1 and TRBJ1-5; D is perhaps TRBD1 (5 bases). The germline V gene has CDR1 KGHDR and CDR2 SFDVKD. This CDR3 comprises 15 residues. V lost 6 bases and J lost 9, with 20 bases in between.

This clonotype has only a few counts. The J gene is TRBJ2-7, the V gene TRBV6-1; no clear D gene. The CDR3 totals 12 residues. V lost 11 bases and J 2 bases, leaving 13 bases between the germline ends. In germline, CDR1 is MNHNS, CDR2 SASEGT. CDR3 coding DNA: TGTGCCGCTGGCGTGGGTCCCTACGAGCAGTACTTC. Amino acids: CAAGVGPYEQYF.

The rearrangement joins TRBV27 to TRBJ2-5; D uncertain. Germline V gene lookup returns CDR1 MNHEY and CDR2 SMNVEV (reference sequence). This CDR3 comprises 16 residues. The germline V and J ends were trimmed by 3 bases and 4 bases, with 18 bases remaining between them. CDR3 residues: CASSFGDATASETQYF. The CDR3 DNA sequence: TGTGCCAGCAGTTTTGGCGACGCCACAGCTTCAGAGACCCAGTACTTC.

The V and J genes are TRBV28 and TRBJ2-1; perhaps TRBD2 as D (5 bases). Between the trimmed V and J ends, which lost 11 bases and 8 bases, there was a span of 10 bases. CDR3 length equals 10 residues. CDR1 is MDHEN, CDR2 SYDVKM, per germline. The CDR3 sequence is CAGGRDEQFF. The CDR3 DNA reads TGTGCCGGTGGGAGAGATGAGCAGTTCTTC.

V and J are TRBV4-2 and TRBJ2-3, with 9 bases that match TRBD2. The junction had 4 bases not matched to a gene; V was cut back by 7 bases and J by 11 bases. Germline-derived CDR1 and CDR2 are LGHNA and YNFKEQ. The CDR3 length is 11 residues. CDR3 nucleotide sequence: TGTGCCAGCATGAGCGGGAGGAGGCAGTATTTT. Translated, it gives CASMSGRRQYF.

The chain employs TRBV29-1 and TRBJ2-6; D uncertain. This CDR3 is 13 amino acids long. V lost 5 bases and J lost 0, with 5 bases in between. Per germline, CDR1 SQVTM and CDR2 ANQGSEA. For the CDR3, the DNA is TGCAGCGTTCAGCCCTCTGGGGCCAACGTCCTGACTTTC. Amino acids: CSVQPSGANVLTF.

The V and J genes are TRBV29-1 and TRBJ2-5; a possible D gene is TRBD1 (6 bases). Germline CDR1 and CDR2: SQVTM and ANQGSEA. The CDR3 extends over 15 amino acids. Trimming took off 3 bases at V and 5 bases at J, with 19 bases between the two ends. This CDR3 reads CSVDLLGAQGETQYF. The CDR3 nucleotides read TGCAGCGTTGATCTTTTGGGGGCTCAGGGTGAGACCCAGTACTTC.

The V gene is TRBV28, the J gene TRBJ2-3; unclear D gene. Germline loops: CDR1 MDHEN, CDR2 SYDVKM. V was clipped by 8 bases and J by 6 bases, with 15 bases between them. This CDR3 comprises 13 residues. CDR3 sequence reads: CASANRPLDTQYF. Written as DNA, the CDR3 is TGTGCCAGCGCGAACCGCCCGTTGGATACGCAGTATTTT.

CDR3 loop: CASSLNAGTSAYNEQFF. DNA for the CDR3: TGTGCCAGCAGTCTAAATGCCGGGACTAGCGCCTACAATGAGCAGTTCTTC. The chain combines TRBV7-6 with TRBJ2-1; 10 bases are a match to TRBD2. CDR3 length: 17 amino acids. Germline assignment: CDR1 SGHVS and CDR2 FNYEAQ. J gave up 2 bases and V 6 bases, and 10 bases lay outside the gene matches.

This clonotype was detected only a few times. V gene TRBV7-9 combines with J gene TRBJ2-7, with D possibly matching TRBD1 (6 bases). V lost 2 bases to trimming and J lost 6 bases, with 8 bases between them. Germline-derived CDR1 and CDR2 are SEHNR and FQNEAQ (reference sequence). The CDR3 contains 12 residues. CDR3: CASSLTGFEQYF. CDR3 coding DNA: TGTGCCAGCAGCTTAACAGGGTTCGAGCAGTACTTC.

V usage is TRBV20-1 and J usage is TRBJ2-3; D is undetermined. Deletions cut 6 bases from V and 5 bases from J, with 6 bases between. This CDR3 is built from 10 residues. The V gene's germline CDR1 is DFQATT and CDR2 SNEGSKA (reference sequence). CDR3 DNA: TGCAGTGCCCATAGAGATACGCAGTATTTT. It specifies CSAHRDTQYF.

The rearrangement links TRBV19 to TRBJ1-5; possible D gene TRBD1, 6 bases. The germline gives CDR1 LNHDA, CDR2 SQIVND (reference sequence). V lost 6 bases and J lost 4, with 13 bases in between. This CDR3 is 14 amino acids long. The CDR3 coding sequence is TGTGCCAGTAGCCCTGACAGGAATAATCAGCCCCAGCATTTT. Residues: CASSPDRNNQPQHF.

The chain uses TRBV20-1 and TRBJ2-4; 9 bases line up with TRBD2. Germline V CDR1 and CDR2: DFQATT, SNEGSKA (reference sequence). V was pared by 5 bases and J by 1 base, with 18 bases of the junction left unmatched. The CDR3 length is 19 residues. CDR3 sequence reads: CSAETGLAGVGVAKNIQYF. The CDR3 DNA sequence: TGCAGTGCTGAGACAGGGTTAGCGGGAGTGGGGGTGGCCAAAAACATTCAGTACTTC.